The following is a TCR beta chain sequence with its context. Antigen specificity is unknown. The data originate from a study of cytomegalovirus exposure and HLA in healthy donors. The germline gives CDR1 SGHRS, CDR2 YFSETQ. The CDR3 length is 15 residues. V shed 0 bases and J shed 5 bases, with 12 bases lying between them. 60 Vbeta and 13 Jbeta primers were used in PCR. Measured with immunoSEQ multiplex PCR; TCRdb has only the in-frame clones, and not every one. The data show about 84,000 clones, around 78% seen once. The study, taken as a whole, reports: As was reported, the HLA-A and HLA-B alleles of most subjects were accurately predicted from TCR beta sequences.

The receptor was isolated from a male donor in good health and CMV-seropositive. The sample comprised PBMCs. The chain couples TRBV5-1 to TRBJ2-1; maybe TRBD2 (5 bases). The CDR3 sequence is CASSLAVRTDNEQFF. In nucleotides, the CDR3 is TGCGCCAGCAGCTTGGCCGTGAGGACTGACAATGAGCAGTTCTTC. Complete variable domain (other parts from reference TRBV5-1 and TRBJ2-1): KAGVTQTPRYLIKTRGQQVTLSCSPISGHRSVSWYQQTPGQGLQFLFEYFSETQRNKGNFPGRFSGRQFSNSRSEMNVSTLELGDSALYLCASSLAVRTDNEQFFGPGTRLTVL.